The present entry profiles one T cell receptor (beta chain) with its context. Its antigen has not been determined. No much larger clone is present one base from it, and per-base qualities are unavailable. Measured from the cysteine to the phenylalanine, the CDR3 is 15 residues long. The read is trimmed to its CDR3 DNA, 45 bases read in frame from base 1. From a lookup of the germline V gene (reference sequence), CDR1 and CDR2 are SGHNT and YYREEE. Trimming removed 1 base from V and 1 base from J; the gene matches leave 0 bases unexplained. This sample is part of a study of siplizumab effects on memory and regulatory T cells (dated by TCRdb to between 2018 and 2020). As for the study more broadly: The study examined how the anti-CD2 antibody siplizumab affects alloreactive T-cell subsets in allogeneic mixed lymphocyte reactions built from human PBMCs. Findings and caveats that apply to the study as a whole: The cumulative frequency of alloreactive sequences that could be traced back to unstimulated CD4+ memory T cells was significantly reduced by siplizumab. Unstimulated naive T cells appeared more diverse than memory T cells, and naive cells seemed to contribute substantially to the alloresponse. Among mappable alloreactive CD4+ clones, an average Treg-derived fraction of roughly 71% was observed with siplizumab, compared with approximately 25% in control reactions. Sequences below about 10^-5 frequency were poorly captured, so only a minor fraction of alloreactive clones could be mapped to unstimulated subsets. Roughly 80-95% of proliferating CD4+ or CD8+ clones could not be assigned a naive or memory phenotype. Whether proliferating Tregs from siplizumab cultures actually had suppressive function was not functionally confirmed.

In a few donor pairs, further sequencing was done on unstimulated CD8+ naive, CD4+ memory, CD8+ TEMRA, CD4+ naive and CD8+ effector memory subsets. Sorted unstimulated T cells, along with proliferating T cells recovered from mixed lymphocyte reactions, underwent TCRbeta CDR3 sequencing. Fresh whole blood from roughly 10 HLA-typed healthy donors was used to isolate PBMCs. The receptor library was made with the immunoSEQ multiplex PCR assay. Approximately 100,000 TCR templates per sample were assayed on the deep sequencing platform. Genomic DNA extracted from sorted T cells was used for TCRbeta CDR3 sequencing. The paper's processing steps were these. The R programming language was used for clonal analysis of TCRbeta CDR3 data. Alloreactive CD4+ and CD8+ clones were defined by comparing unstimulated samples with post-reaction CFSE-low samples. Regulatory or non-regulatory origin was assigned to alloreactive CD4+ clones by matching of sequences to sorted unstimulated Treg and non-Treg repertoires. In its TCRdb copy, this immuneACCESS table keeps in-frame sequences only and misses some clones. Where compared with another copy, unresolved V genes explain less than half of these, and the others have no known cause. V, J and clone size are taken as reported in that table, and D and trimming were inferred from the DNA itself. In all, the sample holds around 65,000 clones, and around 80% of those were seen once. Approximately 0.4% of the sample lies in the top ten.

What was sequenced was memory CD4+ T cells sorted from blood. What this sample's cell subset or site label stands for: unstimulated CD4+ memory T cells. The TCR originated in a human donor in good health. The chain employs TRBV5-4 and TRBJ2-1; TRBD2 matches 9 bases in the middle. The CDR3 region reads CASSLTSGSYNEQFF. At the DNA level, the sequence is TGTGCCAGCAGCTTGACTAGCGGGTCCTACAATGAGCAGTTCTTC.